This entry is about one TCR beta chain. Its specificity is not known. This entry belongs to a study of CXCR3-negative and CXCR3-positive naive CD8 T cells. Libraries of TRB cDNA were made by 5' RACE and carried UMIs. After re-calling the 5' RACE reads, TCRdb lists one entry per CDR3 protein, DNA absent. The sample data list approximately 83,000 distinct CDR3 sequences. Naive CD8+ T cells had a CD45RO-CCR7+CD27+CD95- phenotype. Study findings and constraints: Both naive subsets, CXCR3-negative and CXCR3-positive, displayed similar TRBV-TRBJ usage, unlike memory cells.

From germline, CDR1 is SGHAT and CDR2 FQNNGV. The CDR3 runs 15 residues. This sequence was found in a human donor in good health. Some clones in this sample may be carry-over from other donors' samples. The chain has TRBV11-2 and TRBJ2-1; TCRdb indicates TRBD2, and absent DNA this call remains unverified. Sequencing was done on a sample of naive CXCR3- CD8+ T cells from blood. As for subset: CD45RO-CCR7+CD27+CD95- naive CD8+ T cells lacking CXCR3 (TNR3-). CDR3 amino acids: CASSSTSGSYNEQFF.